This T cell receptor (beta chain) was obtained from a study of T-cell reconstitution after alpha-beta-depleted transplantation in children. Findings and limits, study-wide: The authors attributed T-cell counts and diversity one year after transplant mostly to newly produced T cells. Surviving recipient T cells and thymic progenitors underlay high day-60 TCRbeta diversity in some patients. Several hundred graft clones that had expanded were reportedly the source of alpha-beta T cells about two months after transplant.

This clonotype was picked up a small number of times. Its matching antigen is unknown. The TCRbeta library incorporated unique molecular identifiers. TCRdb recomputed calls from the PCR reads with MiXCR, one row per CDR3 protein. The table includes around 250,000 distinct CDR3 sequences, about a quarter detected once. CDR1 is SGHAT and CDR2 is FQNNGV in the germline V gene. The junction had 10 bases not matched to a gene; V was cut back by 1 base and J by 9 bases. CDR3 length: 15 amino acids. Sample: PBMCs, taken before TCRalphabeta/CD19-depleted stem cell transplant. The chain links TRBV11-2 to TRBJ1-1; TRBD1 aligns across 8 bases. This clonotype was obtained from a girl aged 2 to 10 with Fanconi anemia, due to receive a stem cell transplant. CDR3 residues: CASSLGWAGGPKAFF. The DNA for the CDR3 is TGTGCCAGCAGCTTAGGATGGGCAGGGGGCCCGAAAGCTTTCTTT.